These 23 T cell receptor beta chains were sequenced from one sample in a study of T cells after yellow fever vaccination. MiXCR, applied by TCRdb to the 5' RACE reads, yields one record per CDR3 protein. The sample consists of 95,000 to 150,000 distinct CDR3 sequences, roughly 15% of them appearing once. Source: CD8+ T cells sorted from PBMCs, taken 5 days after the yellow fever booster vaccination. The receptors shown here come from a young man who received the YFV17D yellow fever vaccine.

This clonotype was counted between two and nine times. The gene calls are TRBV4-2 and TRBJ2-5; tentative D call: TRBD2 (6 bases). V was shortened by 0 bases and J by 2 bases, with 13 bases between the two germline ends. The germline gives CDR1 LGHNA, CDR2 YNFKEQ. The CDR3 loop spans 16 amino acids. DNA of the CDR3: TGTGCCAGCAGCCAAGATCGGAGGGGTCCGCAAGAGACCCAGTACTTC. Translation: CASSQDRRGPQETQYF.

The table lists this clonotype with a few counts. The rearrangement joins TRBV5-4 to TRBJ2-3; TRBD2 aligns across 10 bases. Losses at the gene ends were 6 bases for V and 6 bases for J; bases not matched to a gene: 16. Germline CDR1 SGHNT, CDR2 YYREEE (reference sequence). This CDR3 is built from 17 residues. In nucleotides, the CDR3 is TGTGCCAGCACCGACGGCGGGAGGCTAGCGGGGGTGGATACGCAGTATTTT. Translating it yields CASTDGGRLAGVDTQYF.

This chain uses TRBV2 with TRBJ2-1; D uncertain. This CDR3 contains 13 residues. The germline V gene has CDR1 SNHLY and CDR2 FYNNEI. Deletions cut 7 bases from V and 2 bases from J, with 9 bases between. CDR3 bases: TGTGCCAGCACTTCGGCCCCCTACAATGAGCAGTTCTTC. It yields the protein CASTSAPYNEQFF.

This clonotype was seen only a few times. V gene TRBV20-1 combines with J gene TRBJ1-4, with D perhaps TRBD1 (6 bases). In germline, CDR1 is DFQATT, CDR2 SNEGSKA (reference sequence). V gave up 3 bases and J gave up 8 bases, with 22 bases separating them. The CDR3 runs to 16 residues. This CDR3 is CSARDRAPISNEKLFF. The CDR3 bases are TGCAGTGCTAGGGACAGAGCCCCAATCTCCAACGAAAAACTGTTTTTT.

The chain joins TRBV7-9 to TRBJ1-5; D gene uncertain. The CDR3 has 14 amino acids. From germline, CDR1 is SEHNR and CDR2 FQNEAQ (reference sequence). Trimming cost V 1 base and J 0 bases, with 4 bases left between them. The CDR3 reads CASSLGRSNQPQHF. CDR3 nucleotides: TGTGCCAGCAGCTTAGGTCGTAGCAATCAGCCCCAGCATTTT.

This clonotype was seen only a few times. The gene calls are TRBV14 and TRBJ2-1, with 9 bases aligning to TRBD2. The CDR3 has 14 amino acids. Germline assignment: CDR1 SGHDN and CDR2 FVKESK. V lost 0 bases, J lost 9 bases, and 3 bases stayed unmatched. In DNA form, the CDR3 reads TGTGCCAGCAGCCAAGAGCCTAGCGGGGTTGAGCAGTTCTTC. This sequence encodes CASSQEPSGVEQFF.

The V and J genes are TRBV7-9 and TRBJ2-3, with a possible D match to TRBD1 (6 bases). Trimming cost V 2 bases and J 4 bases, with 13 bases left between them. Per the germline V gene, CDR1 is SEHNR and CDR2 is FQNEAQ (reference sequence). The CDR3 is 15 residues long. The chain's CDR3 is CASSLISEGADTQYF. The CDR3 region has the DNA TGTGCCAGCAGCTTAATTTCTGAGGGGGCAGATACGCAGTATTTT.

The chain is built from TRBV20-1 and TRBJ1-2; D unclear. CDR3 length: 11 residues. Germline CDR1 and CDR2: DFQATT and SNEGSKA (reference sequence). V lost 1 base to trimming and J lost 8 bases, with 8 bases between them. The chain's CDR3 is CSARGLEGYTF. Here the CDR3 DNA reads TGCAGTGCTAGAGGGTTAGAAGGCTACACCTTC.

CDR3 DNA: TGTGCCAGCAGACTAGCGGGGGATGGAGATACGCAGTATTTT. It is translated as CASRLAGDGDTQYF. The V gene is TRBV6-6, the J gene TRBJ2-3; 11 bases match TRBD2. Germline CDR1 reads MNHNY; CDR2 reads SVGAGI (reference sequence). Trimming cost V 6 bases and J 5 bases; bases outside gene matches: 4. The CDR3 is 14 residues long.

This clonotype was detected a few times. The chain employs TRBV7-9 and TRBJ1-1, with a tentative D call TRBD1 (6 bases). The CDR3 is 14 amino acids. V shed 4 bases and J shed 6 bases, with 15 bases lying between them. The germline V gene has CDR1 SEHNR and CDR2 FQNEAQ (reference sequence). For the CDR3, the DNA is TGTGCCAGCAGCTCCAGTACAGGGTGGCCTGAAGCTTTCTTT. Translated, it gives CASSSSTGWPEAFF.

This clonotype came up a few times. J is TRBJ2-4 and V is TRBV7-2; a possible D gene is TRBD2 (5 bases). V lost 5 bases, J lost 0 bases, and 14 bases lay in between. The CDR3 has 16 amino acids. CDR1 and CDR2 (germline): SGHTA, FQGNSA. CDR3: CASSLPRGTAKNIQYF. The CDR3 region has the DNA TGTGCCAGCAGCCTCCCTCGGGGTACAGCCAAAAACATTCAGTACTTC.

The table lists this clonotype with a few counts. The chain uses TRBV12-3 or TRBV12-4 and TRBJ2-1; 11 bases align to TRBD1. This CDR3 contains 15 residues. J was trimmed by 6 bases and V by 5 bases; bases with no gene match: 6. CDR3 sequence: CASSLGQGAPNEQFF. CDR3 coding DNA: TGTGCCAGCAGTCTAGGACAGGGGGCTCCCAATGAGCAGTTCTTC.

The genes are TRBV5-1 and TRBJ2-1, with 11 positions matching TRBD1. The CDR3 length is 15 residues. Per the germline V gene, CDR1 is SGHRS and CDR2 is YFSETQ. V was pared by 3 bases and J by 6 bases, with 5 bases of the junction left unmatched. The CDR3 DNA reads TGCGCCAGCAGCTCGGACAGGGGGCCGGGCAATGAGCAGTTCTTC. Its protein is CASSSDRGPGNEQFF.

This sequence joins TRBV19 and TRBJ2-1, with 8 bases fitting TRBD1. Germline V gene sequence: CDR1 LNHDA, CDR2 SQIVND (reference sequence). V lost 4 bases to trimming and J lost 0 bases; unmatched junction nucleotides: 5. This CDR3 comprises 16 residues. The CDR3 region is CASSTDRGLSYNEQFF. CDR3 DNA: TGTGCCAGTAGTACCGACAGGGGACTCTCCTACAATGAGCAGTTCTTC. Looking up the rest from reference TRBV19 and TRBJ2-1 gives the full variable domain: DGGITQSPKYLFRKEGQNVTLSCEQNLNHDAMYWYRQDPGQGLRLIYYSQIVNDFQKGDIAEGYSVSREKKESFPLTVTSAQKNPTAFYLCASSTDRGLSYNEQFFGPGTRLTVL.

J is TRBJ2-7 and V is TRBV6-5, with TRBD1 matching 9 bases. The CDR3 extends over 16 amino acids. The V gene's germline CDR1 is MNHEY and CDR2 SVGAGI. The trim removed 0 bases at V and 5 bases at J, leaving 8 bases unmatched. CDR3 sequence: CASSYSTRDRVNEQYF. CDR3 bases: TGTGCCAGCAGTTACTCGACAAGGGACAGGGTTAACGAGCAGTACTTC.

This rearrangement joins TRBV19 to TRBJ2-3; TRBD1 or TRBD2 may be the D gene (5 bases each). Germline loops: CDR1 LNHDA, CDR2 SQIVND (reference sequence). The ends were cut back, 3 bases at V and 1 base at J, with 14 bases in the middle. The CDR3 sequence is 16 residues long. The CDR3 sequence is CASSIGPRGGTDTQYF. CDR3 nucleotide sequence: TGTGCCAGTAGTATCGGCCCACGGGGCGGCACAGATACGCAGTATTTT.

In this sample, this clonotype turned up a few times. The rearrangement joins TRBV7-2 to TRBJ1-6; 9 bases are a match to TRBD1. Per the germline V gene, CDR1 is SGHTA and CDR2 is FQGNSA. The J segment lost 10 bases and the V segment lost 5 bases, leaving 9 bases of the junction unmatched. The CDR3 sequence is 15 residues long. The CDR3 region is CASSATGGAGSPLHF. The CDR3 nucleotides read TGTGCCAGCAGCGCTACAGGGGGCGCGGGATCACCCCTCCACTTT. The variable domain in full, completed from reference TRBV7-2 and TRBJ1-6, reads GAGVSQSPSNKVTEKGKDVELRCDPISGHTALYWYRQSLGQGLEFLIYFQGNSAPDKSGLPSDRFSAERTGGSVSTLTIQRTQQEDSAVYLCASSATGGAGSPLHFGNGTRLTVT.

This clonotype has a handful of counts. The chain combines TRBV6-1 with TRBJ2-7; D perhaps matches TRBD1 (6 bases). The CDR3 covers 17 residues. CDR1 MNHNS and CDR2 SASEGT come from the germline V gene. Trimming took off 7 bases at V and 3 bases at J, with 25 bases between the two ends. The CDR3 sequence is CASMGDPGTPEFYEQYF. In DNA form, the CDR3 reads TGTGCCAGCATGGGGGACCCCGGGACACCGGAATTCTACGAGCAGTACTTC.

For the CDR3, the DNA is TGTGCCAGCAGTGTTGAGGGTTTTACGGATACGCAGTATTTT. Protein sequence: CASSVEGFTDTQYF. The chain combines TRBV6-4 with TRBJ2-3, with D perhaps TRBD2 (5 bases). CDR3 length: 14 amino acids. Germline V gene lookup returns CDR1 MRHNA and CDR2 SNTAGT. V was clipped by 4 bases and J by 6 bases, with 14 bases between them.

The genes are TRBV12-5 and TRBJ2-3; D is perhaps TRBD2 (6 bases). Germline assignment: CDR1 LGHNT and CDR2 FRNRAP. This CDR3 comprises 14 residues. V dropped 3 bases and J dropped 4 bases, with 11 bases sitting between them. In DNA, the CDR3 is TGTGCTAGTGGTTTTTCGGGGGATTCAGATACGCAGTATTTT. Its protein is CASGFSGDSDTQYF. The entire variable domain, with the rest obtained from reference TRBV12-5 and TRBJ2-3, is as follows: DARVTQTPRHKVTEMGQEVTMRCQPILGHNTVFWYRQTMMQGLELLAYFRNRAPLDDSGMPKDRFSAEMPDATLATLKIQPSEPRDSAVYFCASGFSGDSDTQYFGPGTRLTVL.

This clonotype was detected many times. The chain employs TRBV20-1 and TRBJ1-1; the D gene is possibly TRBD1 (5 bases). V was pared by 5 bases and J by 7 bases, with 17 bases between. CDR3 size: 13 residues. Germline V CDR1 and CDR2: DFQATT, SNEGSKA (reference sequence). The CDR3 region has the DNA TGCAGTGCTCGCAGGGTTGCTCCGATTGAAGCTTTCTTT. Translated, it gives CSARRVAPIEAFF.

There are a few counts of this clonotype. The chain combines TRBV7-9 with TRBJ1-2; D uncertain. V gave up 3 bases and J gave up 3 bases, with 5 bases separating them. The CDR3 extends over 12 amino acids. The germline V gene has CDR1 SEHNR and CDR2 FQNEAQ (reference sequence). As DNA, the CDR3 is TGTGCCAGCAGCTTGAGGGACTATGGCTACACCTTC. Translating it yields CASSLRDYGYTF. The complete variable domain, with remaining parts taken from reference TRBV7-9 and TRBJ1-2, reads DTGVSQNPRHKITKRGQNVTFRCDPISEHNRLYWYRQTLGQGPEFLTYFQNEAQLEKSRLLSDRFSAERPKGSFSTLEIQRTEQGDSAMYLCASSLRDYGYTFGSGTRLTVV.

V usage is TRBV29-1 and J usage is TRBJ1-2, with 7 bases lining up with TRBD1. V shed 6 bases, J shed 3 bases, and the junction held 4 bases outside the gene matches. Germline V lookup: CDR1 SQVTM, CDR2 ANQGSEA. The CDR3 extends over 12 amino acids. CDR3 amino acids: CSVETGYYGYTF. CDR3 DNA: TGCAGCGTCGAGACAGGGTACTATGGCTACACCTTC. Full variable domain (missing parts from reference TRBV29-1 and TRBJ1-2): SAVISQKPSRDICQRGTSLTIQCQVDSQVTMMFWYRQQPGQSLTLIATANQGSEATYESGFVIDKFPISRPNLTFSTLTVSNMSPEDSSIYLCSVETGYYGYTFGSGTRLTVV.